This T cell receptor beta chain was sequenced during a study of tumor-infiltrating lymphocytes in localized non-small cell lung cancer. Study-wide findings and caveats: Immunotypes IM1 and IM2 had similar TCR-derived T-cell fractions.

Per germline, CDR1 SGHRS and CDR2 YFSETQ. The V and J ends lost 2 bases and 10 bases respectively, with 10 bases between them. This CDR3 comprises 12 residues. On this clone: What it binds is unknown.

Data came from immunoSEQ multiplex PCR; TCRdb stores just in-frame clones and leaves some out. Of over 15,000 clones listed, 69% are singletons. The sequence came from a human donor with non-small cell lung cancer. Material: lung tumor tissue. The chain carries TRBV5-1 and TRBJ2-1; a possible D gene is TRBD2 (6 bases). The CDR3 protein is CASSFGDWEQFF. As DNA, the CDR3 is TGCGCCAGCAGCTTTGGGGACTGGGAGCAGTTCTTC.